The clone carrying this T cell receptor beta chain was found once. Its antigen is unknown. The data belong to a study of CD8 T cells in Susac syndrome. Across the whole study: Clinical remission applied to fewer than ten sequenced Susac syndrome patients, and five or six had active disease. Study-wide findings and caveats: The CD4+ T cell repertoire of patients with Susac syndrome showed no detectable clonal expansion. As acknowledged by the study, its TCR sequencing and HLA analysis included a relatively small number of individuals.

TEMRA cells underwent FACS enrichment and CD8+ and CD4+ T cells underwent negative isolation. Reverse transcription of roughly 0.5 to 1 ug RNA was carried out with random hexamers. MiXCR was run by TCRdb on the immunoSEQ multiplex PCR reads, yielding one entry per CDR3 protein. This table has about 140,000 distinct CDR3 sequences, approximately 95% appearing once. The sequence was obtained from a human donor with Susac syndrome. Sequencing used CD4+ T cells from PBMCs.

CDR3 sequence: CSATLGIQGKGYTF. CDR3 bases: TGCAGTGCTACCCTCGGGATACAGGGGAAGGGCTACACCTTC. This chain uses TRBV20-1 with TRBJ1-2, with 7 positions matching TRBD1. The germline V gene encodes CDR1 DFQATT and CDR2 SNEGSKA (reference sequence). The CDR3 runs 14 residues. J gave up 8 bases and V 4 bases, and 13 bases lay outside the gene matches.